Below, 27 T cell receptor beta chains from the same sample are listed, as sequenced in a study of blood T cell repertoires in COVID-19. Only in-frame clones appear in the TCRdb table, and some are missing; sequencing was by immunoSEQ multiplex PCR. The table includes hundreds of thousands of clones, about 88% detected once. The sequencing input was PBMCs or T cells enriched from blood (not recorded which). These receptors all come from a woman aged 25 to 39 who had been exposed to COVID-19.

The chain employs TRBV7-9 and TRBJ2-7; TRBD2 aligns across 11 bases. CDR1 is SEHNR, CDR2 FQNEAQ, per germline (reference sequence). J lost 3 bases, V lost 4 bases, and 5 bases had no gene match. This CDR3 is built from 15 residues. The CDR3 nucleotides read TGTGCCAGCAGCTCGGGACTAGCGGAATACTACGAGCAGTACTTC. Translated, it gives CASSSGLAEYYEQYF.

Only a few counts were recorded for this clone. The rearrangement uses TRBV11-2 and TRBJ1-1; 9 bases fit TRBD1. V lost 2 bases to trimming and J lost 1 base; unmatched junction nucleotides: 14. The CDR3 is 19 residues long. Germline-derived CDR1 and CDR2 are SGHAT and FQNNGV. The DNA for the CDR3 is TGTGCCAGCAGCTTACCCCCGGGACAGGGTGGGGGTAGGAACACTGAAGCTTTCTTT. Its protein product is CASSLPPGQGGGRNTEAFF.

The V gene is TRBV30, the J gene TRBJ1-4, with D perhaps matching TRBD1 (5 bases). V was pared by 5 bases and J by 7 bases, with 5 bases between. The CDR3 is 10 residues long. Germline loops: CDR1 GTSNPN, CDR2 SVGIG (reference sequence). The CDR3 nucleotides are TGTGCCTGGCAGGGTGAAAAACTGTTTTTT. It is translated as CAWQGEKLFF.

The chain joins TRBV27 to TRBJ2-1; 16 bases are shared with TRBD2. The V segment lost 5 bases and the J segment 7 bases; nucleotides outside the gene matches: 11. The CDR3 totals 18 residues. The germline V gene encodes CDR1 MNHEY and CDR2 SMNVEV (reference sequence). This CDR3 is CASSKLGTSGGVKNEQFF. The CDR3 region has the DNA TGTGCCAGCAGTAAACTCGGGACTAGCGGGGGGGTCAAGAATGAGCAGTTCTTC.

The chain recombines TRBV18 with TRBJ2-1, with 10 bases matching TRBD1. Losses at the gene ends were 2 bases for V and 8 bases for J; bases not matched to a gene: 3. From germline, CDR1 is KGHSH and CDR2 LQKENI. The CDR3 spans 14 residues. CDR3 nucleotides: TGTGCCAGCTCACCAGGGACAGGGGTCGATGAGCAGTTCTTC. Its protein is CASSPGTGVDEQFF.

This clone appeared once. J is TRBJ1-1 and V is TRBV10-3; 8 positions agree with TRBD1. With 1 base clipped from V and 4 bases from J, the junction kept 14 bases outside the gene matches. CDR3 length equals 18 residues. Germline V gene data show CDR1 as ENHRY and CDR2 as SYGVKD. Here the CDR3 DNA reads TGTGCCATCAGTGAGTATAAAGGACAGGGAGTGGGGACCACTGAAGCTTTCTTT. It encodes CAISEYKGQGVGTTEAFF.

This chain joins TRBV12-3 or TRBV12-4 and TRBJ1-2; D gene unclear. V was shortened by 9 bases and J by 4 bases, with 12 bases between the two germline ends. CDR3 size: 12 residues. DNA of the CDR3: TGTGCCAGTTTCCGGTTGCTCTATGGCTACACCTTC. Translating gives CASFRLLYGYTF.

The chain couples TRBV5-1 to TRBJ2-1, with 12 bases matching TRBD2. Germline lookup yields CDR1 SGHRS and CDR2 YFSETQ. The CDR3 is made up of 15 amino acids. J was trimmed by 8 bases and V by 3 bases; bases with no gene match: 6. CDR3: CASSSLAGGSDEQFF. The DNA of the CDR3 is TGCGCCAGCAGCTCACTAGCGGGGGGTTCCGATGAGCAGTTCTTC.

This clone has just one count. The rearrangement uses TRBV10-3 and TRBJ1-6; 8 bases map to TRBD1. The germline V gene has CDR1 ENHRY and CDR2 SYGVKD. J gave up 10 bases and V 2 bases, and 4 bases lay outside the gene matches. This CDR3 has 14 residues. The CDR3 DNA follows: TGTGCCATCAGTGAGGGACAGGGTAACTCACCCCTCCACTTT. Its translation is CAISEGQGNSPLHF.

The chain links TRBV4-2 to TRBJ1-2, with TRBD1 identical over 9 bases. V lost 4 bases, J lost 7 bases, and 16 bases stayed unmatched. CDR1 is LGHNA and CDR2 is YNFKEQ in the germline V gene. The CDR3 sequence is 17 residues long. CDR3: CASSPTDGTGFTRGYTF. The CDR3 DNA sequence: TGTGCCAGCAGCCCCACCGACGGGACAGGGTTTACTCGTGGCTACACCTTC.

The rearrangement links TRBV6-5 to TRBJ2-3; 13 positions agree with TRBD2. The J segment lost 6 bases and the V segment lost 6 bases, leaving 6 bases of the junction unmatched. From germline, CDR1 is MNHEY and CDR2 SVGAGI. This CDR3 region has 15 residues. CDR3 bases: TGTGCCAGCAGAAGACAACTAGCGGGGGGGGATACGCAGTATTTT. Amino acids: CASRRQLAGGDTQYF.

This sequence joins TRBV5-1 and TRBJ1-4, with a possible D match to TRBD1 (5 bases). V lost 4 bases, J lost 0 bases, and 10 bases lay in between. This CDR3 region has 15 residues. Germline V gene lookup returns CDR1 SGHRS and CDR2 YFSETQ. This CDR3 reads CASSVAGATNEKLFF. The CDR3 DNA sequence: TGCGCCAGCAGCGTCGCGGGGGCAACTAATGAAAAACTGTTTTTT.

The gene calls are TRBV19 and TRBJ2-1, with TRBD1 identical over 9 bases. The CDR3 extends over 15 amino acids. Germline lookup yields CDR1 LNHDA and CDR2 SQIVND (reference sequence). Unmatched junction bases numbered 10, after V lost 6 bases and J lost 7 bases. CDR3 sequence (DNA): TGTGCCAGTAGCCGGACCGGGACAGGGAGGAATGAGCAGTTCTTC. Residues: CASSRTGTGRNEQFF.

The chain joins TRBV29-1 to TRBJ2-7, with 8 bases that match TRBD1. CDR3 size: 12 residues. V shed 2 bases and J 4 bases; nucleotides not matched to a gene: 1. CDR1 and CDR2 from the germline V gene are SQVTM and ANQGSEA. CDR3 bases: TGCAGCGTTGAAAACAGGGGGTACGAGCAGTACTTC. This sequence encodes CSVENRGYEQYF.

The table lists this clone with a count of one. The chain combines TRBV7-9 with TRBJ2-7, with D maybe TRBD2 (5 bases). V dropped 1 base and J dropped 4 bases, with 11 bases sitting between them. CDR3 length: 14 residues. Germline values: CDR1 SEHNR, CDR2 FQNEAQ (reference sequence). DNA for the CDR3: TGTGCCAGCAGCTTAGGCCTAGCTACATACGAGCAGTACTTC. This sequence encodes CASSLGLATYEQYF.

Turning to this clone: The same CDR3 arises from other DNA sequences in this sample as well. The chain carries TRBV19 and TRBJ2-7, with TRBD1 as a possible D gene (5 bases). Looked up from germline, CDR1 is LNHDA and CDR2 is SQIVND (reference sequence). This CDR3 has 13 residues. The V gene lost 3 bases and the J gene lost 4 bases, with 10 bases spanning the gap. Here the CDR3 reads CASSISGSYEQYF. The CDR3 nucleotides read TGTGCCAGTAGTATCTCAGGGTCTTACGAGCAGTACTTC.

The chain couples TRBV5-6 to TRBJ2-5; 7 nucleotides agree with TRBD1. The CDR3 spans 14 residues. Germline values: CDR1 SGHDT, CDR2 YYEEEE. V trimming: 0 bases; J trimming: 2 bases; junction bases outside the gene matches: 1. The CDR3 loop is CASSLVDRQETQYF. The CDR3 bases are TGTGCCAGCAGCTTGGTGGACAGGCAAGAGACCCAGTACTTC. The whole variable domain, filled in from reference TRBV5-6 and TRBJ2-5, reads DAGVTQSPTHLIKTRGQQVTLRCSPKSGHDTVSWYQQALGQGPQFIFQYYEEEERQRGNFPDRFSGHQFPNYSSELNVNALLLGDSALYLCASSLVDRQETQYFGPGTRLLVL.

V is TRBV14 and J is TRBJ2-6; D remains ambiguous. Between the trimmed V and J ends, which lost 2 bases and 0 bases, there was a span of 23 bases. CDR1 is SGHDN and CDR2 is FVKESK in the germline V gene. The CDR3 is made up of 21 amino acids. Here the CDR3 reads CASSQTKLLDLISSGANVLTF. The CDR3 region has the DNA TGTGCCAGCAGCCAAACCAAGTTGTTAGACTTAATTAGCTCTGGGGCCAACGTCCTGACTTTC.

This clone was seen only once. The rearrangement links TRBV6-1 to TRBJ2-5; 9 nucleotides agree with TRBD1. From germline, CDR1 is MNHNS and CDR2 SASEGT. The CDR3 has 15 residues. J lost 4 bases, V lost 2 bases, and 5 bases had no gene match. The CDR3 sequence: CASSEWGQGRETQYF. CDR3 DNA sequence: TGTGCCAGCAGTGAATGGGGACAGGGAAGAGAGACCCAGTACTTC.

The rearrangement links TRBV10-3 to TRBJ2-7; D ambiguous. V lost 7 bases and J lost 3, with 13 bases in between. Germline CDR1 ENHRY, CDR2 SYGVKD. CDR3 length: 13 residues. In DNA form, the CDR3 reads TGTGCCATCACTTTGGGCCCAAGCTACGAGCAGTACTTC. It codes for CAITLGPSYEQYF.

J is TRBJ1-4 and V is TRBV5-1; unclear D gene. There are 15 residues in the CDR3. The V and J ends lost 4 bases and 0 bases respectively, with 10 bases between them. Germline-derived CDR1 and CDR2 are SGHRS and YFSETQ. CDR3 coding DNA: TGCGCCAGCAGCGTGCCGGGTGCAACTAATGAAAAACTGTTTTTT. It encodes CASSVPGATNEKLFF.

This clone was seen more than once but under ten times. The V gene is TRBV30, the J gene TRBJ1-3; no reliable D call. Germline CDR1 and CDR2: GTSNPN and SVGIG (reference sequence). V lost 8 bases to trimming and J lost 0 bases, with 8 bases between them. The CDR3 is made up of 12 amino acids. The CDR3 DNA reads TGTGCCACCGACAACTCTGGAAACACCATATATTTT. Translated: CATDNSGNTIYF.

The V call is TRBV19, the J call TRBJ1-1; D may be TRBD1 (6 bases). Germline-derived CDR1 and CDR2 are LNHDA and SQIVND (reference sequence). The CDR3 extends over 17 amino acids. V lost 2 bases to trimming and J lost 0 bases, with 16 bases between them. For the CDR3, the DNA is TGTGCCAGTAGTATACTACCACAGGGAGTTGTGAACACTGAAGCTTTCTTT. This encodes CASSILPQGVVNTEAFF. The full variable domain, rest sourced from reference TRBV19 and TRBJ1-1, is DGGITQSPKYLFRKEGQNVTLSCEQNLNHDAMYWYRQDPGQGLRLIYYSQIVNDFQKGDIAEGYSVSREKKESFPLTVTSAQKNPTAFYLCASSILPQGVVNTEAFFGQGTRLTVV.

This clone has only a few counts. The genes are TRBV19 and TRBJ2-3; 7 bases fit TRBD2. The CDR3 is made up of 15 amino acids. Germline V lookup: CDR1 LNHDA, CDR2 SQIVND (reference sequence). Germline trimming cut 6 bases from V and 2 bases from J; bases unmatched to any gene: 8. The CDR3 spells CASRMAGDPTDTQYF. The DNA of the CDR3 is TGTGCCAGTAGGATGGCGGGGGACCCCACAGATACGCAGTATTTT.

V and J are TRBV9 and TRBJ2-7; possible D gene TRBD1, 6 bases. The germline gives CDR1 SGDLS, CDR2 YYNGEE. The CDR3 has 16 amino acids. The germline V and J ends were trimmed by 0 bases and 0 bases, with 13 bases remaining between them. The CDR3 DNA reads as TGTGCCAGCAGCGTAGCTGCAGGGGCCTCCTCCTACGAGCAGTACTTC. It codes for CASSVAAGASSYEQYF.

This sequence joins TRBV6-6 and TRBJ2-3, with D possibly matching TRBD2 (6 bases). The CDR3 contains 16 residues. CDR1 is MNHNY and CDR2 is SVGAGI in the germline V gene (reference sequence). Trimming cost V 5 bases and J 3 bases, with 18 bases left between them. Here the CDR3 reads CASSPRDLVSTDTQYF. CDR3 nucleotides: TGTGCCAGCAGTCCCCGGGACTTAGTCAGTACAGATACGCAGTATTTT.

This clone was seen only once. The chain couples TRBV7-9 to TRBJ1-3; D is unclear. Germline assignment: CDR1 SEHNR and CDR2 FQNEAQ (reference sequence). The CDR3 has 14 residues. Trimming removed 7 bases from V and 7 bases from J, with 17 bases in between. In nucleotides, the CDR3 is TGTGCCAGCACCTCCCGCTCCCGGTGGAACACCATATATTTT. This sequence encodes CASTSRSRWNTIYF.